Each of the 7 T cell receptor beta chains below was sequenced from the same sample in a study of tumor-infiltrating lymphocytes in primary liver carcinoma. Blood RNA was derived from unsorted whole blood, and germline DNA was extracted too. Starting from roughly 540 ng of total RNA, TCR beta cDNA was produced with a primer in the constant region. Researchers made the TCR beta libraries by running three nested multiplex PCR rounds with slightly modified ARM-PCR. The first two PCR rounds used TRBV1-TRBV30 primers with a Cbeta primer, 9 to 10 cycles each. In TCRdb, the multiplex PCR reads were re-called with MiXCR into one record per CDR3 protein. The sample has approximately 310,000 distinct CDR3 sequences; 65% are singletons. Sequencing input: peripheral blood. All receptors come from a man aged 35 to 55 with primary liver carcinoma and hepatitis B virus infection.

Notes on this clonotype: The CDR3 end shows no conserved phenylalanine or tryptophan, and so a read error is likely. No DNA is shown, since the ends of the CDR3 on it are uncertain; the CDR3 is the one TCRdb lists. The chain has TRBV29-1 and TRBJ2-1; no DNA check was done on the table's D call, TRBD1. The CDR3 is 13 residues long, counting both termini. Germline CDR1 is SQVTM and CDR2 is ANQGSEA. CDR3 in amino acids: CSVKGTGYNEEFL.

A remark on this clonotype: In this CDR3 the conserved last residue, phenylalanine or tryptophan, is missing, so a read error is likely. Because the CDR3's place on the DNA is in doubt, the DNA is left out and the CDR3 is given as listed by TCRdb. The CDR3 loop is CSVDKQGAERFL. This sequence joins TRBV29-1 and TRBJ2-1; TRBD1, as called in the table, went unchecked against the DNA. The CDR3 contains 12 residues when both ends are counted. Germline-derived CDR1 and CDR2 are SQVTM and ANQGSEA.

The chain employs TRBV6-2 or TRBV6-3 and TRBJ2-5; 9 bases line up with TRBD1. The CDR3 totals 17 residues. Trimming removed 2 bases from V and 4 bases from J; junction bases left unmatched: 11. Germline V gene lookup returns CDR1 MNHEY and CDR2 SVGEGT. CDR3 region: CASSYILGQGPVETQYF. CDR3 sequence (DNA): TGTGCCAGCAGTTACATACTAGGACAGGGGCCGGTAGAGACCCAGTACTTC.

This clonotype was detected only once. This chain connects TRBV29-1 to TRBJ2-5; D is possibly TRBD2 (6 bases). Germline-derived CDR1 and CDR2 are SQVTM and ANQGSEA. This CDR3 contains 13 residues. Trimming shortened V by 3 bases and J by 2 bases, and 10 bases separated the two germline ends. The CDR3 reads CSVEGGGQETQYF. DNA for the CDR3: TGCAGCGTTGAGGGAGGAGGGCAAGAGACCCAGTACTTC.

CDR3 region: CASSSPGGRFDTEAFF. The DNA of the CDR3 is TGTGCCAGCAGCTCCCCCGGAGGGAGGTTTGACACTGAAGCTTTCTTT. The chain employs TRBV7-9 and TRBJ1-1; no clear D gene. This CDR3 is built from 16 residues. Germline lookup yields CDR1 SEHNR and CDR2 FQNEAQ (reference sequence). Trimming cost V 4 bases and J 3 bases, with 18 bases left between them. The complete variable domain, with remaining parts taken from reference TRBV7-9 and TRBJ1-1, reads DTGVSQNPRHKITKRGQNVTFRCDPISEHNRLYWYRQTLGQGPEFLTYFQNEAQLEKSRLLSDRFSAERPKGSFSTLEIQRTEQGDSAMYLCASSSPGGRFDTEAFFGQGTRLTVV.

The chain is built from TRBV28 and TRBJ1-2; tentative D call: TRBD1 (5 bases). CDR1 is MDHEN and CDR2 is SYDVKM in the germline V gene. The CDR3 has 15 amino acids. V lost 2 bases and J lost 4, with 14 bases in between. CDR3 coding DNA: TGTGCCAGCAGTTTAGGGGGACGGGGAGTCTATGGCTACACCTTC. The encoded protein is CASSLGGRGVYGYTF.

In its sample, this clonotype was seen many times. The chain links TRBV6-1 to TRBJ2-1, with D perhaps TRBD2 (5 bases). With 7 bases removed from V and 2 bases from J, the gap between germline ends came to 15 bases. The germline V gene has CDR1 MNHNS and CDR2 SASEGT. The CDR3 covers 15 residues. The DNA of the CDR3 is TGTGCCAGCACCCCAGTAGGAGGCACCTACAATGAGCAGTTCTTC. This sequence encodes CASTPVGGTYNEQFF.